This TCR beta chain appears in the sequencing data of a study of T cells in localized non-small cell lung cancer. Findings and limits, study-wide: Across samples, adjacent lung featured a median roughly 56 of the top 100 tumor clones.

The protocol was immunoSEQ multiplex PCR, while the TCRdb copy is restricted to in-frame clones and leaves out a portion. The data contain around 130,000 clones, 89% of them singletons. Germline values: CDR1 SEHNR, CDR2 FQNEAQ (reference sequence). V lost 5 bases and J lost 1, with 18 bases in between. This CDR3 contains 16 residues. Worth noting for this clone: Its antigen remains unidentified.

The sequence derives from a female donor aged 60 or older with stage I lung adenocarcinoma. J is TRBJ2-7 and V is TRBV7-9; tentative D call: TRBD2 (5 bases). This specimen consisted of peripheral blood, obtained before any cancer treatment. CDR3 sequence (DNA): TGTGCCAGCAGCCCGGCGGCGGGTTACTCGTCCTACGAGCAGTACTTC. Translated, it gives CASSPAAGYSSYEQYF.